Below, one TCR beta chain is given with its context. The antigen is not known. The CDR3 spans 17 residues. The trim removed 0 bases at V and 4 bases at J, leaving 8 bases unmatched. From germline, CDR1 is MRHNA and CDR2 SNTAGT. Primers: 60 Vbeta forward and 13 Jbeta reverse. Sequencing was performed with immunoSEQ multiplex PCR; in TCRdb, only in-frame clones are kept and a portion is missing. The table has approximately 91,000 clones, more than 55% seen once. This entry belongs to a study of cytomegalovirus exposure and HLA in healthy donors. Overall study context: Assignment to the Caucasian-associated ancestry cluster applied to more than 75% of the approximately 400 genotyped donors.

Study-wide results and caveats: An assumption of roughly uniform sequencing depth across donors underlay the presence/absence analyses. CMV serostatus was the only recorded immune exposure for donors. What was likely a sequencing artifact was a cluster of highly shared sequence variants.

Sample: PBMCs. The clonotype originates from a human donor in good health. The J gene is TRBJ2-2, the V gene TRBV6-4; the match to TRBD1 covers 7 bases. The CDR3 DNA reads TGTGCCAGCAGTGACTCTCAAGGGGGCGATGGCACCGGGGAGCTGTTTTTT. Amino acids: CASSDSQGGDGTGELFF.